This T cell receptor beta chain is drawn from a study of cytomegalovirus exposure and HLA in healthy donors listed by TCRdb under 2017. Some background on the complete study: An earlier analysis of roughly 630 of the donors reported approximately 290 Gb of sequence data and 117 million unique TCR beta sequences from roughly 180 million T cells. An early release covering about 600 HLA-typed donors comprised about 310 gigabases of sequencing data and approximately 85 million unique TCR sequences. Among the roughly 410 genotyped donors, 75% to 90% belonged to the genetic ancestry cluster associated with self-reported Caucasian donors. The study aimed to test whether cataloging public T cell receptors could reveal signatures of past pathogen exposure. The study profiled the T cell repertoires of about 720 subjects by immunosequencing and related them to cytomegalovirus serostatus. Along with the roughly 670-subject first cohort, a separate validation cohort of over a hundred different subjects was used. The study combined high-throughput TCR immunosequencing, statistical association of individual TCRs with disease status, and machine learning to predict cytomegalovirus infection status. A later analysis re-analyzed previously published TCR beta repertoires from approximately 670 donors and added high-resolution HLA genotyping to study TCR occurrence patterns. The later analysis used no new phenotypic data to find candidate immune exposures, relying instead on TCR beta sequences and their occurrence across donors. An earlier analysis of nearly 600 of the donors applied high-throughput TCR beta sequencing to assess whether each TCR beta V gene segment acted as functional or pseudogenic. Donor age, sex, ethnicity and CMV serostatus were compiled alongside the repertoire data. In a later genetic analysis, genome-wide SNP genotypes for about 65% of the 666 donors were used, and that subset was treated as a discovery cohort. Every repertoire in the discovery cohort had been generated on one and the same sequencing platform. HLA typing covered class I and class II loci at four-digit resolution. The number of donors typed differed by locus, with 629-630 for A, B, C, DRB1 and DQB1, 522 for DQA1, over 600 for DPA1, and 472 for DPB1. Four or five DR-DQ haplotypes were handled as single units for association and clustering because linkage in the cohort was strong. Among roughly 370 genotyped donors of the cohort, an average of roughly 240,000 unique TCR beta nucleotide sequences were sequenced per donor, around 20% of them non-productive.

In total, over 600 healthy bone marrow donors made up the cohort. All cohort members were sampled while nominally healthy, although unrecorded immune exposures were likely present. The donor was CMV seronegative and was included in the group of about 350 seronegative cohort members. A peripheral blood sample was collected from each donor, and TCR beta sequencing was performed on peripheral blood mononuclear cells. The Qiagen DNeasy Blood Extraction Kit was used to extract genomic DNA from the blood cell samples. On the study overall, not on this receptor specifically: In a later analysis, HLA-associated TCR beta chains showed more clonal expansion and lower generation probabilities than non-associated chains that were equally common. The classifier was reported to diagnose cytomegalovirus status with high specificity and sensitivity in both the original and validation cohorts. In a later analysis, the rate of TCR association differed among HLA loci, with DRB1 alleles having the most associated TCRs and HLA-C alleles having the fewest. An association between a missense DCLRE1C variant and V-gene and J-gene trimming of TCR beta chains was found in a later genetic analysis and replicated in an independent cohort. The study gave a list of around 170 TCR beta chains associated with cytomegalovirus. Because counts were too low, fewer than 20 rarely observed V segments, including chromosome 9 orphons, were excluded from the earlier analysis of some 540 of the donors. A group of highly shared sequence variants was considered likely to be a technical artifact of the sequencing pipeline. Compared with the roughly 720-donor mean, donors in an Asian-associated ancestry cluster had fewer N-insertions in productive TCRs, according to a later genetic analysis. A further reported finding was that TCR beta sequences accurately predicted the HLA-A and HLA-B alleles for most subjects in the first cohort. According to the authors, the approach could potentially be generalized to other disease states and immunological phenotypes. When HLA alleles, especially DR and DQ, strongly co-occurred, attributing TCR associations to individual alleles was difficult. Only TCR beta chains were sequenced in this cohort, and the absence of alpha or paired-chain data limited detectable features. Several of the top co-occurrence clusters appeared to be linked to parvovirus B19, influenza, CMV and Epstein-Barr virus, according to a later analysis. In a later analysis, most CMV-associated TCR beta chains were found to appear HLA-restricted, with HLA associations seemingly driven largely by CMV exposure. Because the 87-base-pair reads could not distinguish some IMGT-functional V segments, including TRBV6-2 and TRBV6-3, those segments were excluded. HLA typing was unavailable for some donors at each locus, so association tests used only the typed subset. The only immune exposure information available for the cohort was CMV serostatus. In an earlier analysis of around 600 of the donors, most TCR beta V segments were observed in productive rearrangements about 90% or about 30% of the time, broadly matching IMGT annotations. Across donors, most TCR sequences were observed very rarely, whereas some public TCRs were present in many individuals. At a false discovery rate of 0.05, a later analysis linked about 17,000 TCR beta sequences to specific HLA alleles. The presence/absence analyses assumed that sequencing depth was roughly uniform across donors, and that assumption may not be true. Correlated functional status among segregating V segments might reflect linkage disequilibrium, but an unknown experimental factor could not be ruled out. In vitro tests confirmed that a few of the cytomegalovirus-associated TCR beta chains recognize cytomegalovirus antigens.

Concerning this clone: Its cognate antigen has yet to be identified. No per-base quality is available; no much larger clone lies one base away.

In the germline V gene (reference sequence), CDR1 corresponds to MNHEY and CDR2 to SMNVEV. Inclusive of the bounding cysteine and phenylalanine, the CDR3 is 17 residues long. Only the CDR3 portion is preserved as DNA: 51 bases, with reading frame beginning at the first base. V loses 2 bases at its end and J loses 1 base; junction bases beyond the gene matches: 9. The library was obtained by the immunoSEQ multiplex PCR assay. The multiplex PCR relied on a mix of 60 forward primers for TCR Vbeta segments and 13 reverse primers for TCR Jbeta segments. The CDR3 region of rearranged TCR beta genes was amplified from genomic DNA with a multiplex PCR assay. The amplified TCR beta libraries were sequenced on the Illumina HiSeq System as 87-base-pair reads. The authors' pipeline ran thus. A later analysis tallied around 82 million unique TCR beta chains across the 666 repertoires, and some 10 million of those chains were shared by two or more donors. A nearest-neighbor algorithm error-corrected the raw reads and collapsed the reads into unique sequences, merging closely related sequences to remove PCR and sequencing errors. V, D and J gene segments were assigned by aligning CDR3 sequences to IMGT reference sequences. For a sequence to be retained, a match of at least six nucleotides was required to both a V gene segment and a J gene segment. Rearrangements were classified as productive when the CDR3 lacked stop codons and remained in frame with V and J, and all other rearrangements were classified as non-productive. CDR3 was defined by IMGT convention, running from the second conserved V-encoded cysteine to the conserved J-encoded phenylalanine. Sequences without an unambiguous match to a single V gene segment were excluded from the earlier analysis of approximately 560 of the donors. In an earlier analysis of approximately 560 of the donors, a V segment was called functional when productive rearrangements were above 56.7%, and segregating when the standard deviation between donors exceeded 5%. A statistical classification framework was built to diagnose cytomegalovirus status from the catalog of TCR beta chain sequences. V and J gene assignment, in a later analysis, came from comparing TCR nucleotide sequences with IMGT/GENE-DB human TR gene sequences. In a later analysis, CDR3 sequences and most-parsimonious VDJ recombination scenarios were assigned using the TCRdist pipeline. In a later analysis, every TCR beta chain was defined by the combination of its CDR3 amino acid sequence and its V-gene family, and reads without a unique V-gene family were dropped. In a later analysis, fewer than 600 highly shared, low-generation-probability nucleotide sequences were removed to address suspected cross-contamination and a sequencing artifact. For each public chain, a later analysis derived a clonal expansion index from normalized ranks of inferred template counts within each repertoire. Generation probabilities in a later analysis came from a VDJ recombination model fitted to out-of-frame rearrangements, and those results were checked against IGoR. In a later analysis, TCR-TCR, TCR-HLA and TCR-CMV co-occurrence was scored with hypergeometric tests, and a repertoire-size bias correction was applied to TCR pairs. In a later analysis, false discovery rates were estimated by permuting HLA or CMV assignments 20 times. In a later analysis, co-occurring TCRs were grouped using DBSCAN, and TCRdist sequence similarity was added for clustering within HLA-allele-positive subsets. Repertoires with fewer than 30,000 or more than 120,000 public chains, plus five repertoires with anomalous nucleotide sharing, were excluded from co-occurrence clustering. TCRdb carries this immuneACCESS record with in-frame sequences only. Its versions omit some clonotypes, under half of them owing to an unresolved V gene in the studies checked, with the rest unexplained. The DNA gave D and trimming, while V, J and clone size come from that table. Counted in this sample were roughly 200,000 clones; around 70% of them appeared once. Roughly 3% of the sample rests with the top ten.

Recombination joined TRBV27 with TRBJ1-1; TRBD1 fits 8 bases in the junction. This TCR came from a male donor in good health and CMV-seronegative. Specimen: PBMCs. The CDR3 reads CASSLKIPGTGNTEAFF. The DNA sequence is TGTGCCAGCAGTTTAAAAATCCCCGGGACAGGGAACACTGAAGCTTTCTTT.